This T cell receptor (beta chain) comes out of a study of CD8+ T cells in alopecia areata. Findings of the study overall: It was less clear whether patients shared TCRs than it was in mice, possibly because of HLA. Lesional scalp displayed greater clonality than normal scalp, most notably in alopecia totalis/universalis.

RNA was extracted and reverse transcribed into cDNA as the sequencing template. Clones were read by immunoSEQ multiplex PCR, and TCRdb kept only the in-frame ones, dropping some. The data contain 120,000 or so clones, 60% to 65% of them singletons. This clone has just a few counts. The antigen is undetermined. The CDR3 contains 11 residues. CDR1 is GTSNPN, CDR2 SVGIG, per germline (reference sequence). V lost 0 bases to trimming and J lost 8 bases, with 8 bases between them. The sample's treatment: oral pan-JAK inhibitor, 5-10 mg twice daily. The V gene is TRBV30, the J gene TRBJ2-7; weak D call: TRBD2 (6 bases). Source: CD4+ T cells sorted from blood, taken at week 4, from a patient treated with tofacitinib. This clonotype was obtained from a human donor with alopecia areata. As DNA, the CDR3 is TGTGCCTGGAGTGTACGGGGGAAGCAGTACTTC. As protein: CAWSVRGKQYF.